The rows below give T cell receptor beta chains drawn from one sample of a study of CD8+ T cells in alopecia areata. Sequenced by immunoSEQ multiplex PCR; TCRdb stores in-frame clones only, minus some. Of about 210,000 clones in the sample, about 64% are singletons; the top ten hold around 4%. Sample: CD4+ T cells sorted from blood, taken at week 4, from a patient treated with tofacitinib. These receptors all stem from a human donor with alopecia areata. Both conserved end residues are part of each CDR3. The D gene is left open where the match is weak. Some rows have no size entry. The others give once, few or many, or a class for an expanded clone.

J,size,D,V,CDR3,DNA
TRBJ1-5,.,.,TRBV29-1,CSVGDLGNQPQHF,TGCAGCGTTGGAGATCTCGGCAATCAGCCCCAGCATTTT
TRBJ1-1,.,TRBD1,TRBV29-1,CSYGQGMNTEAFF,TGCAGCTACGGACAGGGGATGAACACTGAAGCTTTCTTT
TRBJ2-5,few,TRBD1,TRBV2,CASSEATGEETQYF,TGTGCCAGCAGTGAAGCGACAGGGGAAGAGACCCAGTACTTC
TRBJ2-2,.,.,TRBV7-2,CASSLRDPGELFF,TGTGCCAGCAGCTTGAGGGACCCCGGGGAGCTGTTTTTT
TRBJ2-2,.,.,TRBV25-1,CASSEGLASRELFF,TGTGCCAGCAGTGAGGGACTGGCAAGTAGGGAGCTGTTTTTT
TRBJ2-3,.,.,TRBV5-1,CASSFSGSDTQYF,TGCGCCAGCAGCTTCTCGGGGTCAGATACGCAGTATTTT
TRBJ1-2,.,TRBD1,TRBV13,CASSTGQGLNGYTF,TGTGCCAGCAGCACCGGACAGGGCTTGAATGGCTACACCTTC
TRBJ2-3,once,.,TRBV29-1,CSGKGADTQYF,TGCAGCGGAAAAGGGGCAGATACGCAGTATTTT
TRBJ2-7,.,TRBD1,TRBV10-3,CASTEGQGPKYF,TGTGCCTCTACAGAGGGACAGGGACCGAAGTACTTC
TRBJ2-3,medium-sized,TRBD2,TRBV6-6,CASSYGTSRGDTQYF,TGTGCCAGCAGTTACGGGACTAGCAGGGGAGATACGCAGTATTTT
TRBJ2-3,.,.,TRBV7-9,CASSLWSGGWATDTQYF,TGTGCCAGCAGCCTCTGGAGTGGCGGATGGGCAACAGATACGCAGTATTTT
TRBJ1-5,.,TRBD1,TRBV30,CAWSTTGGRMSQHF,TGTGCCTGGAGCACCACAGGGGGCCGTATGTCCCAGCATTTT
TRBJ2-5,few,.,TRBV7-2,CASSLDWGTQYF,TGTGCCAGCAGCTTAGACTGGGGGACCCAGTACTTC
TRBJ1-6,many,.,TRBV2,CASSESGTVNSPLHF,TGTGCCAGCAGTGAGTCCGGGACGGTCAATTCACCCCTCCACTTT
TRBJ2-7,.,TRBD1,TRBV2,CASSRDRGEDEQYF,TGTGCCAGCAGTCGGGACAGGGGCGAGGACGAGCAGTACTTC
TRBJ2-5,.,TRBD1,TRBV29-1,CSVEWGQAQETQYF,TGCAGCGTTGAATGGGGACAGGCTCAAGAGACCCAGTACTTC
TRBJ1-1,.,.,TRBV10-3,CAISRETEAFF,TGTGCCATCAGCCGGGAGACTGAAGCTTTCTTT
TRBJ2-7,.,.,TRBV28,CASSAALRVLREQYF,TGTGCCAGCAGTGCCGCACTAAGAGTCCTACGCGAGCAGTACTTC
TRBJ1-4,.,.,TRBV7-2,CASSFQGGDEKLFF,TGTGCCAGCAGCTTTCAAGGAGGGGATGAAAAACTGTTTTTT
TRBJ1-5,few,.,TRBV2,CASSLREGPQHF,TGTGCCAGCTCTCTCCGGGAAGGGCCCCAGCATTTT
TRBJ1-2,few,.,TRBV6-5,CASSQSGYGYTF,TGTGCCAGCAGCCAGAGCGGGTATGGCTACACCTTC
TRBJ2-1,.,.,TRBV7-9,CASSSESGGHYNEQFF,TGTGCCAGCAGCTCCGAGAGTGGAGGGCATTACAATGAGCAGTTCTTC
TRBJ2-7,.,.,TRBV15,CATSSREGYGGEQYF,TGTGCCACCAGCAGCCGAGAGGGGTATGGCGGCGAGCAGTACTTC
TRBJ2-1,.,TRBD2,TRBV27,CASSVAGGLYEQFF,TGTGCCAGCAGTGTAGCGGGGGGGCTCTATGAGCAGTTCTTC
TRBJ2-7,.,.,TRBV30,CAWSVRYEQYF,TGTGCCTGGAGTGTACGGTACGAGCAGTACTTC
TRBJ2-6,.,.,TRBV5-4,CASSLYRRAGANVLTF,TGTGCCAGCAGCTTGTATCGCAGAGCTGGGGCCAACGTCCTGACTTTC
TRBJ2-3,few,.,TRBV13,CASSLDLVADTQYF,TGTGCCAGCAGCTTAGATCTAGTAGCAGATACGCAGTATTTT
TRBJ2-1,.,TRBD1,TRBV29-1,CSVDRTGGVGEQFF,TGCAGCGTTGATAGGACAGGGGGCGTAGGTGAGCAGTTCTTC
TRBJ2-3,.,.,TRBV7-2,CASSLVGAAGSPSTQYF,TGTGCCAGCAGCTTAGTGGGGGCAGCGGGGAGCCCCAGTACGCAGTATTTT
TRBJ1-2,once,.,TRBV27,CASSLRRQQNYGYTF,TGTGCCAGCAGTTTACGAAGACAGCAGAACTATGGCTACACCTTC
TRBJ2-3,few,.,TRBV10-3,CAISESYPEMQYF,TGTGCCATCAGTGAGTCTTACCCAGAGATGCAGTATTTT
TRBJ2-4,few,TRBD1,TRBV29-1,CSAGTGGGRENIQYF,TGCAGCGCCGGGACAGGGGGAGGGAGAGAAAACATTCAGTACTTC
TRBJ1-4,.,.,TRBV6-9,CAHGGVREKLFF,TGTGCCCATGGGGGAGTAAGGGAAAAACTGTTTTTT
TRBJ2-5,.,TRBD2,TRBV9,CASSSRTSGVETQYF,TGTGCCAGCAGCTCCCGTACTAGCGGGGTCGAGACCCAGTACTTC
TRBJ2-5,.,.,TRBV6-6,CASSSQGETQYF,TGTGCCAGCAGTAGCCAGGGGGAGACCCAGTACTTC
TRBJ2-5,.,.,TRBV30,CAWSVLTQYF,TGTGCCTGGAGTGTACTGACCCAGTACTTC
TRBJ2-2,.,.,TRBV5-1,CASSLDSGELFF,TGCGCCAGCAGCTTAGATTCCGGGGAGCTGTTTTTT
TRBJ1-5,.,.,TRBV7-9,CASTTLEVVNQPQHF,TGTGCCAGCACCACATTAGAGGTCGTCAATCAGCCCCAGCATTTT
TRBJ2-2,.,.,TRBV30,CAWSGYNTGELFF,TGTGCCTGGAGTGGGTACAACACCGGGGAGCTGTTTTTT
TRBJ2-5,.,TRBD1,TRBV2,CASSHFRQGKFTETQYF,TGTGCCAGCAGTCACTTCCGACAGGGCAAGTTTACAGAGACCCAGTACTTC
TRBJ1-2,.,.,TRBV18,CASSPFSGGVPNYGYTF,TGTGCCAGCTCACCATTCTCCGGGGGCGTACCTAACTATGGCTACACCTTC
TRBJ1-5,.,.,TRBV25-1,CASSSTGLGNQPQHF,TGTGCCAGCAGCTCTACAGGGTTAGGTAATCAGCCCCAGCATTTT
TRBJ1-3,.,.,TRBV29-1,CSARTAGNTIYF,TGCAGCGCCCGGACGGCTGGAAACACCATATATTTT
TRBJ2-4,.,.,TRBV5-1,CASSAGQGGNIQYF,TGCGCCAGCAGCGCGGGACAAGGGGGGAACATTCAGTACTTC
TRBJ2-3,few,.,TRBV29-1,CSVSGSWAARGTDTQYF,TGCAGCGTTAGCGGGTCTTGGGCAGCACGAGGCACAGATACGCAGTATTTT
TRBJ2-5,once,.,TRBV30,CAWSALDQTQYF,TGTGCCTGGAGTGCTCTAGACCAGACCCAGTACTTC
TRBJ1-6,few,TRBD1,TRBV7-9,CATRGQGINSPLHF,TGTGCCACCAGGGGACAGGGGATAAATTCACCCCTCCACTTT
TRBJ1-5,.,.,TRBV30,CAWAGGSRQPQHF,TGTGCCTGGGCCGGCGGGTCAAGACAGCCCCAGCATTTT
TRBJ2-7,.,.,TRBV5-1,CASSTSGVGYEQYF,TGCGCCAGCAGCACGAGCGGCGTCGGTTACGAGCAGTACTTC
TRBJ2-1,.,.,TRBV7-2,CASSQGSYNEQFF,TGTGCCAGCAGCCAGGGAAGCTACAATGAGCAGTTCTTC
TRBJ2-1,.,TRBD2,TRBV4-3,CASSQAGLIVGEQFF,TGCGCCAGCAGCCAGGCGGGACTAATTGTCGGTGAGCAGTTCTTC
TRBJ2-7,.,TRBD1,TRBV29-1,CSVTDRVHSYEQYF,TGCAGCGTTACGGACAGGGTCCACTCCTACGAGCAGTACTTC
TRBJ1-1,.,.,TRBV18,CASSPLVNTEAFF,TGTGCCAGCTCACCTCTAGTGAACACTGAAGCTTTCTTT
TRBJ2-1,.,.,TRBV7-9,CASSSLPPPQYNEQFF,TGTGCCAGCAGCTCTCTGCCACCACCCCAATACAATGAGCAGTTCTTC
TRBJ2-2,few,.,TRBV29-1,CSVYRVENTGELFF,TGCAGCGTTTACCGGGTGGAGAACACCGGGGAGCTGTTTTTT